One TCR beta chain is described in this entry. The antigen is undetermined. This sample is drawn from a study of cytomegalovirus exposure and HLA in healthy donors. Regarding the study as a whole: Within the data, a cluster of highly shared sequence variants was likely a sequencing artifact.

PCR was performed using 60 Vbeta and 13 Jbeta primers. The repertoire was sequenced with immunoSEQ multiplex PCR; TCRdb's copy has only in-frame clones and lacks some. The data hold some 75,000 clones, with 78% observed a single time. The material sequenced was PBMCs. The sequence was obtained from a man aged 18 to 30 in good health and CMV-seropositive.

CDR3: CASSFITTGRETQYF. The CDR3 DNA reads as TGTGCCAGCAGTTTCATCACGACAGGGAGAGAGACCCAGTACTTC. The chain employs TRBV28 and TRBJ2-5; 7 bases align to TRBD1. CDR1 is MDHEN and CDR2 is SYDVKM in the germline V gene. Trimming took 3 bases from V and 4 from J; bases not matched to a gene: 8. CDR3 length equals 15 residues.